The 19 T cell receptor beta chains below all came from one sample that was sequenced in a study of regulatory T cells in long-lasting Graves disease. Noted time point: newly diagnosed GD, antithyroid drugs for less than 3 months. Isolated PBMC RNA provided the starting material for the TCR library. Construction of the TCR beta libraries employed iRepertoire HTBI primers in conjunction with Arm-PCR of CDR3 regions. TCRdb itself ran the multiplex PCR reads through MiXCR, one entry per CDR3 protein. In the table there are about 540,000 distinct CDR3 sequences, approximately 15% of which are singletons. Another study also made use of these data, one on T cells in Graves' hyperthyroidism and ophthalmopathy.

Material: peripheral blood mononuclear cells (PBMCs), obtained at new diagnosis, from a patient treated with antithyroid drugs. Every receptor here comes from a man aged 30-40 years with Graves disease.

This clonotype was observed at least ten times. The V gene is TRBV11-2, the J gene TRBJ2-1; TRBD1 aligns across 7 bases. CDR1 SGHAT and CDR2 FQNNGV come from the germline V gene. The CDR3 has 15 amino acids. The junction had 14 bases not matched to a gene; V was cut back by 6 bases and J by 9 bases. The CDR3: CASRPGWEGGVEQFF. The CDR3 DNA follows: TGTGCCAGCAGACCCGGATGGGAAGGGGGCGTTGAGCAGTTCTTC.

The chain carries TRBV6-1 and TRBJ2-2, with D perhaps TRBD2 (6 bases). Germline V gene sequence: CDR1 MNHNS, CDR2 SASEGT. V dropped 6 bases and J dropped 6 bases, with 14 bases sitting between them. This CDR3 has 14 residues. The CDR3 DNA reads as TGTGCCAGCAGCCCGAGACTAGGAGCCGGGGAGCTGTTTTTT. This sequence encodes CASSPRLGAGELFF.

This CDR3 reads CASSLFSGWGEKLFF. CDR3 coding DNA: TGTGCCAGCAGTTTATTCTCAGGTTGGGGAGAAAAACTGTTTTTT. The V gene is TRBV28, the J gene TRBJ1-4, with D uncertain. Germline CDR1 and CDR2: MDHEN and SYDVKM. Trimming took off 1 base at V and 8 bases at J, with 14 bases between the two ends. This CDR3 is built from 15 residues.

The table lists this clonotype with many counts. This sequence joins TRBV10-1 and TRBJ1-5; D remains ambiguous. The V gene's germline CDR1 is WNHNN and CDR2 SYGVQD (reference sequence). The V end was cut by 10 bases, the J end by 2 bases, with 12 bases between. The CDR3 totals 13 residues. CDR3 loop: CAIPRLGNQPQHF. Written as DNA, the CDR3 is TGCGCCATCCCTAGACTGGGCAATCAGCCCCAGCATTTT.

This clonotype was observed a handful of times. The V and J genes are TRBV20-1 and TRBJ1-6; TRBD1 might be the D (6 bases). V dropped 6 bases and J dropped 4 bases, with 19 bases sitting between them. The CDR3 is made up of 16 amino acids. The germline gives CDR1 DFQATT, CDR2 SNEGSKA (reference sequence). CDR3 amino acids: CSARGTGPSYNSPLHF. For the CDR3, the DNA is TGCAGTGCAAGGGGCACAGGGCCAAGTTATAATTCACCCCTCCACTTT.

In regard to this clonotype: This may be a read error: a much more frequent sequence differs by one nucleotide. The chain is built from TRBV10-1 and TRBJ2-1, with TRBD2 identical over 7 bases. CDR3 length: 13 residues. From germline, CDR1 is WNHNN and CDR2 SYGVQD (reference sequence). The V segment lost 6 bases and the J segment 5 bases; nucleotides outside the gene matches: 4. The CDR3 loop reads CASSGGSHNEQFF. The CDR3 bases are TGCGCCAGCAGCGGGGGGTCACACAATGAGCAGTTCTTC.

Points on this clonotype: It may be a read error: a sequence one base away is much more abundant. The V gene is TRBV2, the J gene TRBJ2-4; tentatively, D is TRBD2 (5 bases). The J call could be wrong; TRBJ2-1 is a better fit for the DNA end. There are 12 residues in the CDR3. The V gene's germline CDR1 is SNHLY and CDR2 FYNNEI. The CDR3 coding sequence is TGTGCCAGCAGTATGGGAGAAGGTGGGCAGTTCTTC. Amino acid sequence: CASSMGEGGQFF.

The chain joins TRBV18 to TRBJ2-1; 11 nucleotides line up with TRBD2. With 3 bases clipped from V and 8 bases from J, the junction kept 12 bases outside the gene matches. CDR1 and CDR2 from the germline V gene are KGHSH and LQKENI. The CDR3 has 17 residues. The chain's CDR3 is CASSPIVVTSGNDEQFF. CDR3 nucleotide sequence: TGTGCCAGCTCACCGATTGTAGTGACTAGCGGGAACGATGAGCAGTTCTTC.

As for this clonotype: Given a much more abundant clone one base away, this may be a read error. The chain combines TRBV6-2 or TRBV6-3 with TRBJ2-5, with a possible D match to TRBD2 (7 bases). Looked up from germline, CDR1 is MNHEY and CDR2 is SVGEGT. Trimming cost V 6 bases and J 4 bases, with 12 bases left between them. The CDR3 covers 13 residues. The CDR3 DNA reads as TGTGCCAGCAGGGGGGGGGGGCGAGAGACCCAGTACTTC. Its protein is CASRGGGRETQYF.

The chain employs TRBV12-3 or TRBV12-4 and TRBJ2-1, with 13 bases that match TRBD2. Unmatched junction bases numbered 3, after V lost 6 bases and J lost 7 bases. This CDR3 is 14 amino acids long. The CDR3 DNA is TGTGCCAGCAGACTAGCGGGAGGGCGTAATGAGCAGTTCTTC. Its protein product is CASRLAGGRNEQFF.

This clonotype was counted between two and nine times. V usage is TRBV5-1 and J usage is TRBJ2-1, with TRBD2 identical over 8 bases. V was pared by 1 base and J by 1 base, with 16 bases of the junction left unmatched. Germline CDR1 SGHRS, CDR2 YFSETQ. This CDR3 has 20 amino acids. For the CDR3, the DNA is TGCGCCAGCAGCTTGCGTCGGGGCGCGGGAGGTACCCTTTCCTACAATGAGCAGTTCTTC. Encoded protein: CASSLRRGAGGTLSYNEQFF.

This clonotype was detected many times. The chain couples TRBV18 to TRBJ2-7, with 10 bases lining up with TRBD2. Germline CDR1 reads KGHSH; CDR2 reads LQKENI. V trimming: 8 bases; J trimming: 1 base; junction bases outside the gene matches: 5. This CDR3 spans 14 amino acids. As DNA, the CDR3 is TGTGCCAGCAGTGAGCGGGAGGGTTCCTACGAGCAGTACTTC. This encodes CASSEREGSYEQYF.

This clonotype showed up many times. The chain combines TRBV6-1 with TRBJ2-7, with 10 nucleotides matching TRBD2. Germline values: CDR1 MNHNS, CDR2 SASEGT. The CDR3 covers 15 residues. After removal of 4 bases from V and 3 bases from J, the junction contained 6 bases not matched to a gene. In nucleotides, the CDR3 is TGTGCCAGCAGTGTATCTAGCGGGAGTGTCTACGAGCAGTACTTC. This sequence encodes CASSVSSGSVYEQYF.

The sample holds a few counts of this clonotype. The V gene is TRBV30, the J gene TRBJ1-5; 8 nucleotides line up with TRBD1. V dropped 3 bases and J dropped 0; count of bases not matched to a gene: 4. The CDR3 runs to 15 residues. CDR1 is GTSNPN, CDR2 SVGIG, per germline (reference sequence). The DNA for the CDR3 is TGTGCCTGGAGCGCAGGGGGCGGTAGCAATCAGCCCCAGCATTTT. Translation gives CAWSAGGGSNQPQHF. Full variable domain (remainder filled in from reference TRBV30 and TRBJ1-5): SQTIHQWPATLVQPVGSPLSLECTVEGTSNPNLYWYRQAAGRGLQLLFYSVGIGQISSEVPQNLSASRPQDRQFILSSKKLLLSDSGFYLCAWSAGGGSNQPQHFGDGTRLSIL.

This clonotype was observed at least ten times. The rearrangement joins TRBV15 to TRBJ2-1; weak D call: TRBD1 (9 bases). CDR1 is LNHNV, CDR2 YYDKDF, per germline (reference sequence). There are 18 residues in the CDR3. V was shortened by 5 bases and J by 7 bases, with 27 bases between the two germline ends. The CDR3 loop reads CATSPTMTGGASGNEQFF. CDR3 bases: TGTGCCACCAGCCCAACGATGACAGGGGGAGCTAGCGGGAATGAGCAGTTCTTC.

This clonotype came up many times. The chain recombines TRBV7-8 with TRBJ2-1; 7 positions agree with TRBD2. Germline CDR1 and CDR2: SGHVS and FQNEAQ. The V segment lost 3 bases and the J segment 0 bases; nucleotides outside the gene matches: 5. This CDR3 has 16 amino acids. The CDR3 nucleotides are TGTGCCAGCAGCTTTGGGGGGGAGGGCTCCTACAATGAGCAGTTCTTC. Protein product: CASSFGGEGSYNEQFF.

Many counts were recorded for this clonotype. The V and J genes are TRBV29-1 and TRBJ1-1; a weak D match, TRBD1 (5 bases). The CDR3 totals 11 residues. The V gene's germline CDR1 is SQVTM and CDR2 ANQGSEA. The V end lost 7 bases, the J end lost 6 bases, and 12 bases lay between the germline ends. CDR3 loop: CSGELGAEAFF. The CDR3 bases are TGCAGCGGTGAGTTGGGGGCTGAAGCTTTCTTT.

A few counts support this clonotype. The CDR3: CASSLPNFRGLDSPLHF. As DNA, the CDR3 is TGTGCCAGCAGCTTACCGAATTTTAGGGGGCTAGACTCACCCCTCCACTTT. The V gene is TRBV7-9, the J gene TRBJ1-6, with 7 bases fitting TRBD1. The CDR3 extends over 17 amino acids. The J segment lost 10 bases and the V segment lost 2 bases, leaving 14 bases of the junction unmatched. Germline CDR1 SEHNR, CDR2 FQNEAQ (reference sequence).

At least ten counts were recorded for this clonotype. The CDR3 spells CASSPLRGINTEAFF. For the CDR3, the DNA is TGTGCCAGCAGCCCCCTCCGGGGGATCAACACTGAAGCTTTCTTT. The rearrangement uses TRBV7-8 and TRBJ1-1, with D perhaps TRBD1 (5 bases). Germline V CDR1 and CDR2: SGHVS, FQNEAQ. The CDR3 loop spans 15 amino acids. V gave up 5 bases and J gave up 2 bases, with 15 bases separating them.